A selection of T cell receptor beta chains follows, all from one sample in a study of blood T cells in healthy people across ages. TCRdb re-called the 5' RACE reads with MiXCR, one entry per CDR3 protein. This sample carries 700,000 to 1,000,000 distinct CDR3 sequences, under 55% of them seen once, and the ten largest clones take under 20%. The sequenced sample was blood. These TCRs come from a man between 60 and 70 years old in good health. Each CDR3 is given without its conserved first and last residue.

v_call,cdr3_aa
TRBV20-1,SAMTGASYEQY
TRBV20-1,SANEPGLGRWEF
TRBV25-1,ASSGQGSSYNSPLH
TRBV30,AWSVTGSFADTQY
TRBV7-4,ASSWGQGPLYYEQY
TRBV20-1,SARSGRGYT
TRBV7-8,ASSLARGQVITDTQY
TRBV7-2,ASSPWTGGSYEQY
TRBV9,ASSPRGGVLYEQY
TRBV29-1,SVESADEGAYGYT
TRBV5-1,ASSNARAGGPDEQF
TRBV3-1,ASSQGRGSAGAF
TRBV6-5,ASSYDDRAAYGYT
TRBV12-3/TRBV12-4,ASSLVQRTQY
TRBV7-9,ASSLGDHRNEQY
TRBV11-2,ASSPEGKGKISGANVLT
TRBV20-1,SALPRGRRVSYT
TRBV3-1,ASRLTGGSYNEQF
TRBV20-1,SARPGPPGETQY
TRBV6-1,ASSTRKLWEKVDEQF
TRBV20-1,SARQRRSTDTQY
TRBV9,ASSVVGGGLDTQY
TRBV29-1,SFGEGTDTQY
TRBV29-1,SAEPPGQGIDTQY